These 19 T cell receptor beta chains came from one sample sequenced in a study of neurological immune-mediated disorders. Via MiXCR, TCRdb re-called the 5' RACE reads, giving one row per CDR3 protein. The top ten hold about 1.2% of the sample, which has some 120,000 distinct CDR3 sequences, roughly 3.2% seen once. Material: PBMCs. These receptors came from a woman aged 25-40 years with multiple sclerosis.

The table lists this clonotype with many counts. The genes are TRBV20-1 and TRBJ2-1, with a tentative D call TRBD2 (5 bases). Trimming cost V 1 base and J 6 bases, with 10 bases left between them. Germline V gene data show CDR1 as DFQATT and CDR2 as SNEGSKA (reference sequence). The CDR3 consists of 13 residues. The CDR3 DNA sequence: TGCAGTGCTAGAGTCCCGGGAACCAATGAGCAGTTCTTC. Residues: CSARVPGTNEQFF.

The table lists this clonotype with many counts. This chain joins TRBV7-9 and TRBJ2-1; D not certain. V was pared by 3 bases and J by 7 bases, with 4 bases between. The CDR3 contains 11 residues. From germline, CDR1 is SEHNR and CDR2 FQNEAQ (reference sequence). CDR3 nucleotide sequence: TGTGCCAGCAGCTTCAAAAATGAGCAGTTCTTC. It translates to CASSFKNEQFF.

This clonotype occurred many times. The rearrangement uses TRBV7-9 and TRBJ2-1; D is unresolved. V lost 2 bases, J lost 1 base, and 3 bases lay in between. Germline V gives CDR1 SEHNR, CDR2 FQNEAQ (reference sequence). This CDR3 has 13 residues. CDR3 DNA sequence: TGTGCCAGCAGCTTACGATCCTACAATGAGCAGTTCTTC. This sequence encodes CASSLRSYNEQFF.

This clonotype showed up many times. A single base separates this from a much larger clone, so it may be a read error. CDR3 nucleotide sequence: TGTGCCAGCAGCCCGGGAAAGGGTTCTTCACCCCTCCACTTT. Protein: CASSPGKGSSPLHF. The chain is built from TRBV12-3 or TRBV12-4 and TRBJ1-6, with D unresolved. This CDR3 has 14 residues. Trimming took off 6 bases at V and 9 bases at J, with 15 bases between the two ends.

There are many counts of this clonotype. V usage is TRBV19 and J usage is TRBJ2-1; D gene ambiguous. Trimming took off 9 bases at V and 8 bases at J, with 17 bases between the two ends. CDR1 and CDR2 (germline): LNHDA, SQIVND (reference sequence). The CDR3 loop spans 13 amino acids. The CDR3 region is CASVDSLQYEQFF. The CDR3 coding sequence is TGTGCCAGCGTTGATAGCCTCCAATATGAGCAGTTCTTC.

This clonotype appeared a few times. The junction shows a germline mismatch at one end, possibly a read error. This chain uses TRBV7-6 with TRBJ2-5, with 9 bases identical to TRBD2. The CDR3 has 14 residues. CDR1 and CDR2 (germline): SGHVS, FNYEAQ. The CDR3: CASTLAGDQETQYF. DNA of the CDR3: TGTGCCAGCACCTTAGCGGGAGACCAAGAGACCCAGTACTTC.

In this sample, this clonotype turned up many times. This rearrangement joins TRBV5-1 to TRBJ2-3; 10 positions agree with TRBD2. CDR1 and CDR2 (germline): SGHRS, YFSETQ. The junction had 7 bases not matched to a gene; V was cut back by 0 bases and J by 0 bases. CDR3 length: 18 amino acids. The CDR3 sequence: CASSLAPAGGPSTDTQYF. For the CDR3, the DNA is TGCGCCAGCAGCTTGGCCCCAGCGGGAGGGCCTAGCACAGATACGCAGTATTTT. The full variable domain, completed using reference TRBV5-1 and TRBJ2-3, is KAGVTQTPRYLIKTRGQQVTLSCSPISGHRSVSWYQQTPGQGLQFLFEYFSETQRNKGNFPGRFSGRQFSNSRSEMNVSTLELGDSALYLCASSLAPAGGPSTDTQYFGPGTRLTVL.

This clonotype was seen ten or more times. Compared with germline, one end of the junction differs, possibly owing to a read error. The chain recombines TRBV4-1 with TRBJ2-1; D is possibly TRBD1 or TRBD2 (5 bases each). Germline values: CDR1 MGHRA, CDR2 YSYEKL. The CDR3 is 16 residues long. CDR3 residues: CASRQGMGGGYNEQFF. The CDR3 DNA is TGCGCCAGCAGGCAAGGGATGGGTGGGGGTTACAATGAGCAGTTCTTC.

This clonotype was found many times. The V gene is TRBV18, the J gene TRBJ2-7; D gene ambiguous. Germline loops: CDR1 KGHSH, CDR2 LQKENI. V lost 2 bases and J lost 5, with 1 base in between. This CDR3 has 10 residues. The CDR3 here is CASSPNEQYF. DNA of the CDR3: TGTGCCAGCTCACCAAACGAGCAGTACTTC.

This clonotype occurred many times. This sequence joins TRBV5-1 and TRBJ2-5; no firm D call. This CDR3 spans 14 amino acids. V lost 4 bases, J lost 5 bases, and 15 bases lay in between. Germline CDR1 reads SGHRS; CDR2 reads YFSETQ. Written as DNA, the CDR3 is TGCGCCAGCAGCACCGGCCGTCCGACTGAGACCCAGTACTTC. Translation: CASSTGRPTETQYF.

This clonotype was picked up many times. V usage is TRBV7-8 and J usage is TRBJ1-1; weak D call: TRBD1 (5 bases). Trimming removed 4 bases from V and 1 base from J, with 10 bases in between. The germline V gene encodes CDR1 SGHVS and CDR2 FQNEAQ. This CDR3 contains 14 residues. The CDR3 DNA reads TGTGCCAGCAGCTGGAGAGGGGAGAACACTGAAGCTTTCTTT. Protein: CASSWRGENTEAFF.

The table lists this clonotype with many counts. The chain is built from TRBV5-5 and TRBJ1-1; TRBD1 matches at 8 bases. The CDR3 sequence is 14 residues long. J gave up 7 bases and V 4 bases, and 9 bases lay outside the gene matches. Germline-derived CDR1 and CDR2 are SGHKS and YYEKEE (reference sequence). This chain's CDR3 is CASSQSRGQGEAFF. For the CDR3, the DNA is TGTGCCAGCAGCCAAAGCAGGGGGCAGGGTGAAGCTTTCTTT.

There are many counts of this clonotype. DNA of the CDR3: TGTGCCACCAGCAAAGGACAAGGGTCTTCGGCTAACTATGGCTACACCTTC. Protein product: CATSKGQGSSANYGYTF. This chain joins TRBV15 and TRBJ1-2, with D possibly being TRBD1 (5 bases). V was shortened by 4 bases and J by 0 bases, with 18 bases between the two germline ends. The germline gives CDR1 LNHNV, CDR2 YYDKDF (reference sequence). The CDR3 sequence is 17 residues long.

This clonotype was observed many times. V gene TRBV7-2 combines with J gene TRBJ2-1; D remains ambiguous. Per the germline V gene, CDR1 is SGHTA and CDR2 is FQGNSA. This CDR3 region has 13 residues. Trimming stripped 4 bases from V and 7 bases from J, with 11 bases between. The CDR3 sequence: CASSSRLGNEQFF. The CDR3 nucleotides read TGTGCCAGCAGCTCAAGACTTGGGAATGAGCAGTTCTTC.

The sample holds many counts of this clonotype. The chain has TRBV4-3 and TRBJ2-7, with a weak D call TRBD2 (7 bases). The CDR3 extends over 15 amino acids. The V gene's germline CDR1 is LGHNA and CDR2 YSLEER. The V gene lost 3 bases and the J gene lost 5 bases, with 17 bases spanning the gap. CDR3 sequence reads: CASSHPPRGGDEQYF. DNA of the CDR3: TGCGCCAGCAGCCACCCGCCGAGGGGGGGCGACGAGCAGTACTTC.

This clonotype was recorded at least ten times. The V and J genes are TRBV20-1 and TRBJ2-1; D is unresolved. V was clipped by 5 bases and J by 9 bases, with 14 bases between them. Germline assignment: CDR1 DFQATT and CDR2 SNEGSKA (reference sequence). This CDR3 has 12 amino acids. CDR3 region: CSAVGRLFEQFF. CDR3 nucleotides: TGCAGTGCTGTTGGACGGCTATTTGAGCAGTTCTTC.

This clonotype has ten or more counts. The rearrangement joins TRBV5-6 to TRBJ1-1; TRBD1 aligns across 10 bases. The junction had 15 bases not matched to a gene; V was cut back by 3 bases and J by 1 base. CDR3 length equals 19 residues. CDR1 and CDR2 (germline): SGHDT, YYEEEE. As DNA, the CDR3 is TGTGCCAGCAGCTATTACCGGGACAGGGGAGGAGGTCGGAACACTGAAGCTTTCTTT. Translated, it gives CASSYYRDRGGGRNTEAFF.

The table lists this clonotype with many counts. V and J are TRBV2 and TRBJ2-5, with 9 bases lining up with TRBD2. Germline V gene sequence: CDR1 SNHLY, CDR2 FYNNEI. V was pared by 8 bases and J by 4 bases, with 8 bases of the junction left unmatched. The CDR3 contains 14 residues. The CDR3: CASSPGLAGETQYF. DNA for the CDR3: TGTGCCAGCTCCCCGGGACTAGCAGGAGAGACCCAGTACTTC.

This clonotype was detected ten times or more. The chain carries TRBV5-6 and TRBJ2-2; TRBD1 matches at 10 bases. With 4 bases clipped from V and 4 bases from J, the junction kept 7 bases outside the gene matches. The CDR3 has 16 residues. Per the germline V gene, CDR1 is SGHDT and CDR2 is YYEEEE. The CDR3, as DNA: TGTGCCAGCAGCGAGACAGGGGGCGCGGGCACCGGGGAGCTGTTTTTT. It specifies CASSETGGAGTGELFF.